This T cell receptor delta chain came from a study of gamma-delta chains in newborns, infants, children. On the study more broadly: Microbial exposure reportedly drives polyclonal innate γδ T cell expansion after birth.

With regard to this clone: The TCRdb record carries a much larger clone's protein, which differs from this DNA's translation at residue 4; a read error is the likely cause, and the protein listed here is the DNA translation.

TCRdb called clones anew from the reads with CATT. The sample has about 4,200 delta-chain clones; roughly 14% are singletons. The CDR3 runs to 18 residues. Trimming took 5 bases from V and 1 from J; bases not matched to a gene: 16. Germline CDR1 reads GEAIGNYY; CDR2 reads EKD. The V call is TRDV2, the J call TRDJ1; 9 nucleotides align to TRDD3. Sequenced sample: blood. The TCR comes from a child who was a newborn, infant or young child, either healthy, febrile or measles-vaccinated (not recorded which). CDR3 DNA: TGTGCCTGTGGGATGATAAAGGGGATACGTAAAAGCACCGATAAACTCATCTTT. It yields the protein CACGMIKGIRKSTDKLIF.